This T cell receptor (beta chain) stems from a study of blood T cells in healthy people across ages. A second about 6 to 12 cycle PCR used barcoded and J-beta primers. TCRdb reanalysed the 5' RACE reads using MiXCR and keeps one entry per CDR3 protein. The sample includes about 1.4 million distinct CDR3 sequences, around 59% of them seen just once. The CDR3 is 16 amino acids. Germline CDR1 and CDR2: SNHLY and FYNNEI. The count of this clonotype is one. The sample comprised blood. The chain combines TRBV2 with TRBJ2-5, with D possibly called TRBD1 or TRBD2 (5 bases each). The J call may be in error: the DNA end matches TRBJ2-4 better. The receptor was isolated from a man younger than 35 in good health. CDR3 DNA: TGTGCCAGCACAGAGAAGGTGGGGGTCGCCAAAAACATTCAGTACTTC. It codes for CASTEKVGVAKNIQYF.